These 17 T cell receptor beta chains share one sample of origin, sequenced in a study of Tregs in tolerant kidney transplant recipients. The table came from immunoSEQ multiplex PCR; TCRdb's copy has only in-frame clones and leaves some out. The sample shows 95,000 to 120,000 clones, roughly 90% of them seen only once. Sequences were derived from CD4+ T cells from blood, sampled before the transplant. The origin of the receptors is a human donor who received a combined kidney and bone marrow transplant.

This clone was observed a few times. The DNA for the CDR3 is TGTGCCAGCAGTGCGCCTAGCGGGGGGAGTCTTGCGCAGTATTTT. Amino acid sequence: CASSAPSGGSLAQYF. The genes are TRBV2 and TRBJ2-3; 11 positions agree with TRBD2. This CDR3 comprises 15 residues. Germline CDR1 reads SNHLY; CDR2 reads FYNNEI. V gave up 4 bases and J gave up 10 bases; unmatched junction bases: 10.

This clone was seen a handful of times. The chain has TRBV19 and TRBJ1-5; 7 bases fit TRBD1. The CDR3 spans 13 residues. J gave up 9 bases and V 3 bases, and 5 bases lay outside the gene matches. Per the germline V gene, CDR1 is LNHDA and CDR2 is SQIVND (reference sequence). The CDR3 nucleotides read TGTGCCAGTAGTATCGGGACAGATCCGCCCCAGCATTTT. Protein sequence: CASSIGTDPPQHF.

The J gene is TRBJ1-1, the V gene TRBV11-2; the D gene is possibly TRBD1 (5 bases). CDR3 size: 12 residues. CDR1 SGHAT and CDR2 FQNNGV come from the germline V gene. The V and J ends lost 4 bases and 4 bases respectively, with 7 bases between them. CDR3 sequence: CASSSQATEAFF. The CDR3 DNA sequence: TGTGCCAGCAGCTCACAGGCCACTGAAGCTTTCTTT.

The rearrangement joins TRBV5-1 to TRBJ1-1; 7 bases fit TRBD1. This CDR3 has 17 residues. V dropped 6 bases and J dropped 0; count of bases not matched to a gene: 14. CDR1 SGHRS and CDR2 YFSETQ come from the germline V gene. The CDR3 DNA reads as TGCGCCAGCACCCCGAACAGGGGCGCACGTCTGAACACTGAAGCTTTCTTT. Protein: CASTPNRGARLNTEAFF.

The chain recombines TRBV5-4 with TRBJ1-2; the D gene is possibly TRBD1 (5 bases). The germline V and J ends were trimmed by 0 bases and 5 bases, with 17 bases remaining between them. From germline, CDR1 is SGHNT and CDR2 YYREEE (reference sequence). There are 16 residues in the CDR3. The CDR3 DNA sequence: TGTGCCAGCAGCTTGGAGGACGTGGGGGAGGGTTATGGCTACACCTTC. Translated: CASSLEDVGEGYGYTF.

The V gene is TRBV7-9, the J gene TRBJ1-3; D unresolved. CDR1 is SEHNR and CDR2 is FQNEAQ in the germline V gene (reference sequence). This CDR3 has 13 amino acids. V lost 4 bases and J 8 bases, leaving 12 bases between the germline ends. CDR3 amino acids: CASSSNRGDTIYF. The CDR3, as DNA: TGTGCCAGCAGCTCCAACCGGGGAGACACCATATATTTT.

The gene calls are TRBV5-1 and TRBJ2-7; D unclear. There are 15 residues in the CDR3. Trimming took 4 bases from V and 2 from J, leaving 16 bases between them. Germline-derived CDR1 and CDR2 are SGHRS and YFSETQ. Here the CDR3 DNA reads TGCGCCAGCAGCCCCGGTGGTCTCTCGGCCTACGAGCAGTACTTC. This translates into CASSPGGLSAYEQYF.

J is TRBJ2-7 and V is TRBV27; D possibly corresponds to TRBD1 (6 bases). Germline assignment: CDR1 MNHEY and CDR2 SMNVEV (reference sequence). This CDR3 contains 15 residues. Trimming pared 8 bases from V and 2 bases from J, leaving 19 bases between. The CDR3 DNA reads TGTGCCAGCGGAATCGGACAGACTATCGCCTACGAGCAGTACTTC. It is translated as CASGIGQTIAYEQYF.

J is TRBJ1-4 and V is TRBV6-5, with 9 bases fitting TRBD1. Unmatched junction bases numbered 6, after V lost 2 bases and J lost 8 bases. The CDR3 loop spans 15 amino acids. Germline CDR1 reads MNHEY; CDR2 reads SVGAGI. CDR3 protein: CASSYAPTGGEKLFF. CDR3 DNA sequence: TGTGCCAGCAGTTACGCCCCGACAGGGGGGGAAAAACTGTTTTTT.

The chain joins TRBV9 to TRBJ1-2, with D perhaps matching TRBD1 (6 bases). V was clipped by 0 bases and J by 6 bases, with 12 bases between them. The CDR3 consists of 14 residues. Germline V gene lookup returns CDR1 SGDLS and CDR2 YYNGEE. Here the CDR3 DNA reads TGTGCCAGCAGCGTAGTGGAACAGGGTCATGGCTACACCTTC. Translation: CASSVVEQGHGYTF.

For the CDR3, the DNA is TGTGCCACCAGTCCCGGGGGCCAAGAGACCCAGTACTTC. Encoded protein: CATSPGGQETQYF. The chain recombines TRBV15 with TRBJ2-5, with D perhaps TRBD2 (6 bases). The CDR3 is made up of 13 amino acids. CDR1 LNHNV and CDR2 YYDKDF come from the germline V gene (reference sequence). The ends were cut back, 6 bases at V and 1 base at J, with 9 bases in the middle. Together with reference TRBV15 and TRBJ2-5, the CDR3 gives the full variable domain: DAMVIQNPRYQVTQFGKPVTLSCSQTLNHNVMYWYQQKSSQAPKLLFHYYDKDFNNEADTPDNFQSRRPNTSFCFLDIRSPGLGDTAMYLCATSPGGQETQYFGPGTRLLVL.

The chain employs TRBV6-5 and TRBJ1-2; weak D call: TRBD1 (5 bases). CDR1 and CDR2 (germline): MNHEY, SVGAGI. CDR3 length equals 12 residues. V was shortened by 5 bases and J by 7 bases, with 11 bases between the two germline ends. The CDR3 loop is CASSTTVGGYTF. CDR3 coding DNA: TGTGCCAGCAGTACGACAGTCGGTGGCTACACCTTC.

The V gene is TRBV5-6, the J gene TRBJ2-1, with D unclear. With 2 bases removed from V and 7 bases from J, the gap between germline ends came to 22 bases. CDR1 and CDR2 from the germline V gene are SGHDT and YYEEEE. CDR3 length equals 17 residues. CDR3 region: CASSFTPRRQSTNEQFF. In DNA, the CDR3 is TGTGCCAGCAGCTTCACCCCTAGGCGGCAAAGTACGAATGAGCAGTTCTTC.

CDR3 sequence reads: CASSFQMAMNTEAFF. The CDR3 coding sequence is TGTGCCAGCAGCTTTCAAATGGCCATGAACACTGAAGCTTTCTTT. J is TRBJ1-1 and V is TRBV11-2; no clear D. Germline V CDR1 and CDR2: SGHAT, FQNNGV. The CDR3 totals 15 residues. The V gene lost 3 bases and the J gene lost 0 bases, with 11 bases spanning the gap.

The chain joins TRBV19 to TRBJ2-2; 7 bases line up with TRBD1. This CDR3 region has 15 residues. CDR1 LNHDA and CDR2 SQIVND come from the germline V gene (reference sequence). The trim removed 2 bases at V and 3 bases at J, leaving 3 bases unmatched. The CDR3 DNA follows: TGTGCCAGTAGTATACGACAGGGATACACCGGGGAGCTGTTTTTT. Translated: CASSIRQGYTGELFF.

This chain connects TRBV11-2 to TRBJ1-2, with 7 nucleotides matching TRBD1. V shed 6 bases, J shed 8 bases, and the junction held 15 bases outside the gene matches. CDR1 and CDR2 (germline): SGHAT, FQNNGV. This CDR3 comprises 15 residues. CDR3 protein: CASSPTGALMGGYTF. The CDR3, as DNA: TGTGCCAGCAGTCCCACAGGGGCGCTTATGGGCGGCTACACCTTC.

The chain has TRBV18 and TRBJ1-3; weak D call: TRBD1 (6 bases). CDR1 and CDR2 (germline): KGHSH, LQKENI. Trimming pared 1 base from V and 5 bases from J, leaving 15 bases between. The CDR3 has 16 residues. The CDR3 is CASSPREGDFRNTIYF. CDR3 DNA sequence: TGTGCCAGCTCACCACGAGAGGGGGATTTCCGAAACACCATATATTTT.